The 20 T cell receptor beta chains presented below share a single source sample, sequenced in a study of T-cell memory formation after mild COVID-19. From the 5' RACE reads, TCRdb called clonotypes with MiXCR, one entry per CDR3 protein. The data show about 340,000 distinct CDR3 sequences, 13% seen once. The sequenced material came from PBMCs or a T cell subset sorted from them (not recorded which). The receptors stem from a man between 18 and 29 years old who had mild COVID-19 (a few samples of this study predate the infection). Cell type and time point are not known.

This clonotype was detected only a few times. The chain links TRBV12-3 or TRBV12-4 to TRBJ2-5; D uncertain. Trimming removed 1 base at V and 8 bases at J, with 11 bases between. This CDR3 spans 13 amino acids. In nucleotides, the CDR3 is TGTGCCAGCAGTTTAGGGTCCTTCATAACCCAGTACTTC. It specifies CASSLGSFITQYF.

The sample holds a few counts of this clonotype. The chain has TRBV29-1 and TRBJ2-3; no clear D gene. Trimming pared 1 base from V and 5 bases from J, leaving 4 bases between. The CDR3 is made up of 11 amino acids. Looked up from germline, CDR1 is SQVTM and CDR2 is ANQGSEA. This CDR3 is CSVEGGDTQYF. In DNA form, the CDR3 reads TGCAGCGTTGAAGGTGGAGATACGCAGTATTTT.

In this sample, this clonotype turned up a few times. The chain employs TRBV6-1 and TRBJ2-1; 11 bases fit TRBD2. This CDR3 has 16 amino acids. Germline V CDR1 and CDR2: MNHNS, SASEGT. After removal of 2 bases from V and 3 bases from J, the junction contained 3 bases not matched to a gene. The CDR3 sequence is CASSEFGTSGYNEQFF. DNA of the CDR3: TGTGCCAGCAGTGAATTCGGGACTAGCGGCTACAATGAGCAGTTCTTC.

This clonotype was seen a few times. The DNA of the CDR3 is TGTGCCAGCAGCTCCCCTTCGTCCCCGAAGAACGAGCAGTACGTC. This gives the protein CASSSPSSPKNEQYV. This sequence joins TRBV6-6 and TRBJ2-7; D call uncertain. CDR3 length: 15 amino acids. Per the germline V gene, CDR1 is MNHNY and CDR2 is SVGAGI (reference sequence). Trimming left V 6 bases short and J 5 bases short, with 20 bases between.

In its sample, this clonotype was seen a few times. The chain has TRBV6-1 and TRBJ2-5; 7 bases fit TRBD2. The CDR3 is 14 residues long. Germline CDR1 is MNHNS and CDR2 is SASEGT. The V and J ends lost 7 bases and 2 bases, in that order; junction bases with no gene match: 7. CDR3 protein: CASTGTGGQETQYF. DNA of the CDR3: TGTGCCAGCACGGGTACGGGGGGACAAGAGACCCAGTACTTC.

This clonotype was found a few times. The V gene is TRBV5-1, the J gene TRBJ2-7; D unresolved. V was cut by 0 bases and J by 0 bases, with 7 bases left in between. The length of the CDR3 is 14 residues. Germline CDR1 reads SGHRS; CDR2 reads YFSETQ. The CDR3 spells CASSLVLSSYEQYF. For the CDR3, the DNA is TGCGCCAGCAGCTTGGTTCTGAGCTCCTACGAGCAGTACTTC. The full variable domain, its missing parts supplied by reference TRBV5-1 and TRBJ2-7, is KAGVTQTPRYLIKTRGQQVTLSCSPISGHRSVSWYQQTPGQGLQFLFEYFSETQRNKGNFPGRFSGRQFSNSRSEMNVSTLELGDSALYLCASSLVLSSYEQYFGPGTRLTVT.

This rearrangement joins TRBV7-6 to TRBJ2-7; 7 bases agree with TRBD1. The V gene's germline CDR1 is SGHVS and CDR2 FNYEAQ. This CDR3 contains 15 residues. The V gene end was trimmed by 6 bases and the J gene end by 0 bases; junction bases not matched to a gene: 8. The CDR3 coding sequence is TGTGCCAGCAGTTCGGTCGGGGACAGCTCCTACGAGCAGTACTTC. It codes for CASSSVGDSSYEQYF.

This clonotype was seen a handful of times. The chain employs TRBV5-1 and TRBJ2-3; TRBD2 agrees at 8 bases. J was trimmed by 0 bases and V by 3 bases; bases with no gene match: 9. CDR3 size: 17 residues. Looked up from germline, CDR1 is SGHRS and CDR2 is YFSETQ. The CDR3 DNA sequence: TGCGCCAGCAGCTCCGAACGGCGGGGGGCCAGCACAGATACGCAGTATTTT. Translated, it gives CASSSERRGASTDTQYF.

This clonotype has just a few counts. The genes are TRBV6-2 or TRBV6-3 and TRBJ1-2; 8 bases agree with TRBD1. The V gene's germline CDR1 is MNHEY and CDR2 SVGEGT. The junction had 1 base not matched to a gene; V was cut back by 2 bases and J by 5 bases. The CDR3 is 13 amino acids. The CDR3 region is CASSYRTGYGYTF. CDR3 sequence (DNA): TGTGCCAGCAGTTACAGGACAGGGTATGGCTACACCTTC.

This clonotype appeared many times. The J gene is TRBJ2-7, the V gene TRBV5-1; maybe TRBD1 (7 bases). The germline V gene encodes CDR1 SGHRS and CDR2 YFSETQ. The CDR3 consists of 14 residues. Trimming removed 0 bases at V and 12 bases at J, with 19 bases between. The CDR3 is CASSLGSRGAMVYF. In DNA, the CDR3 is TGCGCCAGCAGCTTGGGAAGCAGGGGGGCGATGGTGTACTTC.

This clonotype showed up just a few times. The chain combines TRBV12-3 or TRBV12-4 with TRBJ2-1; TRBD2 matches at 8 bases. With V trimmed by 6 bases and J by 8 bases, 12 bases remained unmatched. The CDR3 totals 15 residues. In DNA form, the CDR3 reads TGTGCCAGCAGGGCCTCGGGACTAGTGTTAGATGAGCAGTTCTTC. It specifies CASRASGLVLDEQFF.

CDR3 protein: CASSPATYGYTF. For the CDR3, the DNA is TGTGCCAGCAGTCCGGCCACCTATGGCTACACCTTC. This rearrangement joins TRBV6-6 to TRBJ1-2; D ambiguous. CDR1 is MNHNY, CDR2 SVGAGI, per germline (reference sequence). CDR3 length equals 12 residues. V was pared by 5 bases and J by 4 bases, with 8 bases between.

The V call is TRBV9, the J call TRBJ2-1; D is unresolved. V was clipped by 3 bases and J by 7 bases, with 5 bases between them. The germline V gene encodes CDR1 SGDLS and CDR2 YYNGEE. The CDR3 extends over 11 amino acids. This chain's CDR3 is CASSAENEQFF. Written as DNA, the CDR3 is TGTGCCAGCAGCGCAGAGAATGAGCAGTTCTTC. The full variable domain, its missing parts supplied by reference TRBV9 and TRBJ2-1, is DSGVTQTPKHLITATGQRVTLRCSPRSGDLSVYWYQQSLDQGLQFLIQYYNGEERAKGNILERFSAQQFPDLHSELNLSSLELGDSALYFCASSAENEQFFGPGTRLTVL.

The rearrangement uses TRBV3-1 and TRBJ1-5, with a possible D match to TRBD1 (6 bases). V was shortened by 7 bases and J by 2 bases, with 12 bases between the two germline ends. The CDR3 loop spans 14 amino acids. In germline, CDR1 is LGHDT, CDR2 YNNKEL (reference sequence). The CDR3 here is CASNLGHRNQPQHF. CDR3 nucleotides: TGTGCCAGCAACCTGGGACACCGCAATCAGCCCCAGCATTTT.

The J gene is TRBJ2-7, the V gene TRBV7-8, with D perhaps being TRBD1 or TRBD2 (5 bases each). Per the germline V gene, CDR1 is SGHVS and CDR2 is FQNEAQ. Trimming removed 0 bases at V and 5 bases at J, with 8 bases between. This CDR3 spans 13 amino acids. The CDR3 reads CASSLAGDHEQYV. The CDR3 nucleotides read TGTGCCAGCAGCTTAGCCGGGGACCACGAGCAGTACGTC.

This clonotype has a single count. V usage is TRBV5-4 and J usage is TRBJ2-2; D is ambiguous. Trimming removed 4 bases at V and 7 bases at J, with 11 bases between. Per the germline V gene, CDR1 is SGHNT and CDR2 is YYREEE (reference sequence). The CDR3 covers 13 residues. The CDR3 loop reads CASSLARSGELFF. CDR3 in DNA: TGTGCCAGCAGCCTCGCTAGAAGCGGGGAGCTGTTTTTT.

This clonotype was seen repeatedly, ten times or more. The J gene is TRBJ2-3, the V gene TRBV11-2; 14 bases fit TRBD2. The junction had 3 bases not matched to a gene; V was cut back by 5 bases and J by 2 bases. In germline, CDR1 is SGHAT, CDR2 FQNNGV. The CDR3 runs 16 residues. The CDR3 DNA sequence: TGTGCCAGCAGCCAGACTAGCGGGGGGGTCACAGATACGCAGTATTTT. It yields the protein CASSQTSGGVTDTQYF.

A few counts support this clonotype. The chain carries TRBV2 and TRBJ2-4; D gene uncertain. The CDR3 loop spans 10 amino acids. V dropped 3 bases and J dropped 8 bases, with 2 bases sitting between them. CDR1 and CDR2 (germline): SNHLY, FYNNEI. As DNA, the CDR3 is TGTGCCAGCAGTGAGTACATTCAGTACTTC. Its protein is CASSEYIQYF. The full variable domain, with the rest looked up from reference TRBV2 and TRBJ2-4, is EPEVTQTPSHQVTQMGQEVILRCVPISNHLYFYWYRQILGQKVEFLVSFYNNEISEKSEIFDDQFSVERPDGSNFTLKIRSTKLEDSAMYFCASSEYIQYFGAGTRLSVL.

In this sample, this clonotype turned up a few times. The chain recombines TRBV20-1 with TRBJ2-2; 8 bases agree with TRBD2. The CDR3 runs 16 residues. The V gene end was trimmed by 3 bases and the J gene end by 2 bases; junction bases not matched to a gene: 8. The germline gives CDR1 DFQATT, CDR2 SNEGSKA (reference sequence). CDR3 bases: TGCAGTGCTAGCGGCCCGGGACTAGGCAACACCGGGGAGCTGTTTTTT. Translated, it gives CSASGPGLGNTGELFF.

In its sample, this clonotype was seen once. This sequence joins TRBV3-1 and TRBJ2-1, with D possibly matching TRBD2 (7 bases). The CDR3 length is 17 residues. Germline CDR1 LGHDT, CDR2 YNNKEL (reference sequence). Trimming pared 0 bases from V and 7 bases from J, leaving 19 bases between. In DNA form, the CDR3 reads TGTGCCAGCAGCCAAGATCCTAGGGGGGGGATTTTTAATGAGCAGTTCTTC. Protein sequence: CASSQDPRGGIFNEQFF.